The rows below give T cell receptor beta chains drawn from one sample of a study of cytomegalovirus exposure and HLA in healthy donors. Using immunoSEQ multiplex PCR, the repertoire was profiled, and TCRdb retains in-frame clones only, with some absent. The sample totals about 25,000 clones. The sample was PBMCs. The receptors were sampled from a male donor in good health and CMV-seropositive. Both conserved end residues are part of each CDR3. D genes are given only for firm matches. Size tells how often a clone was seen (once, few, many) or the class of an expanded clone, and some rows leave it out.

J gene | D gene | CDR3 length | V gene | clone size | CDR3 protein | CDR3 DNA
TRBJ1-4 | TRBD1 | 14 | TRBV2 | NA | CASRTGRGSEKLFF | TGTGCCAGCAGGACAGGGCGGGGAAGTGAAAAACTGTTTTTT
TRBJ1-5 | NA | 16 | TRBV27 | NA | CASSLWGAASNQPQHF | TGTGCCAGCAGTTTATGGGGCGCAGCTAGCAATCAGCCCCAGCATTTT
TRBJ2-2 | NA | 16 | TRBV28 | NA | CASSLIQGSGTGELFF | TGTGCCAGCAGTTTGATTCAGGGGAGTGGCACCGGGGAGCTGTTTTTT
TRBJ1-4 | NA | 14 | TRBV25-1 | NA | CASSDRGASEKLFF | TGTGCCAGCAGTGACCGGGGGGCTTCGGAAAAACTGTTTTTT
TRBJ2-7 | NA | 13 | TRBV5-1 | NA | CASSLDGDYEQYF | TGCGCCAGCAGCTTGGACGGTGACTACGAGCAGTACTTC
TRBJ2-3 | NA | 15 | TRBV5-6 | NA | CASTNLRDVTDTQYF | TGTGCCAGCACCAACCTCCGGGATGTCACAGATACGCAGTATTTT
TRBJ2-1 | NA | 16 | TRBV4-3 | NA | CASSPVTTSPYNEQFF | TGCGCCAGCAGCCCTGTCACTACTAGCCCTTACAATGAGCAGTTCTTC
TRBJ2-1 | TRBD2 | 17 | TRBV29-1 | NA | CSVEDGWGTSGSYEQFF | TGCAGCGTTGAAGATGGTTGGGGGACTAGCGGGAGCTATGAGCAGTTCTTC
TRBJ2-1 | TRBD2 | 15 | TRBV30 | NA | CAGRTSGRATSEQFF | TGTGCCGGGAGGACTAGCGGGAGGGCCACTAGCGAGCAGTTCTTC
TRBJ1-1 | NA | 14 | TRBV11-2 | NA | CASSSETGNTEAFF | TGTGCCAGCAGCTCCGAGACAGGGAACACTGAAGCTTTCTTT
TRBJ1-2 | NA | 14 | TRBV5-1 | NA | CASSSTGHAYGYTF | TGCGCCAGCAGCTCTACGGGACACGCCTATGGCTACACCTTC
TRBJ1-1 | NA | 14 | TRBV5-1 | NA | CATRQQDPNTEAFF | TGCGCCACCAGGCAACAGGACCCGAACACTGAAGCTTTCTTT
TRBJ1-1 | NA | 14 | TRBV18 | NA | CASSPDTPNTEAFF | TGTGCCAGCTCACCCGACACCCCGAACACTGAAGCTTTCTTT
TRBJ2-7 | NA | 15 | TRBV19 | NA | CASSIGGVRRDEQYF | TGTGCCAGTAGTATTGGAGGGGTAAGGAGGGACGAGCAGTACTTC
TRBJ1-2 | TRBD1 | 12 | TRBV27 | NA | CASSPGGYGYTF | TGTGCCAGCAGCCCAGGGGGCTATGGCTACACCTTC
TRBJ2-1 | NA | 12 | TRBV6-1 | NA | CATQTTYNEQFF | TGTGCCACCCAGACTACCTACAATGAGCAGTTCTTC
TRBJ1-1 | NA | 12 | TRBV7-9 | NA | CASSTRNTEAFF | TGTGCCAGCAGCACCAGGAACACTGAAGCTTTCTTT
TRBJ2-6 | NA | 13 | TRBV10-2 | NA | CASGLSGANVLTF | TGCGCCAGCGGGCTCTCTGGGGCCAACGTCCTGACTTTC
TRBJ1-1 | NA | 14 | TRBV6-1 | NA | CASSEAFEVTEAFF | TGTGCCAGCAGTGAAGCTTTCGAGGTGACTGAAGCTTTCTTT
TRBJ2-2 | NA | 16 | TRBV7-3 | NA | CASSRVGGAGGGELFF | TGTGCCAGCAGCCGCGTAGGAGGGGCCGGTGGCGGGGAGCTGTTTTTT
TRBJ1-6 | NA | 14 | TRBV6-1 | NA | CASSGWGGRSPLHF | TGTGCCAGCAGTGGTTGGGGCGGTCGTTCACCCCTCCACTTT
TRBJ2-1 | NA | 14 | TRBV30 | NA | CAGNRVGSYNEQFF | TGTGCCGGAAACAGGGTGGGCTCCTACAATGAGCAGTTCTTC
TRBJ2-5 | NA | 14 | TRBV6-1 | NA | CASSEGEETETQYF | TGTGCCAGCAGTGAAGGCGAGGAAACGGAGACCCAGTACTTC
TRBJ1-1 | NA | 14 | TRBV7-3 | NA | CASSSGSMNTEAFF | TGTGCCAGCAGCTCAGGTTCGATGAACACTGAAGCTTTCTTT
TRBJ2-7 | TRBD1 | 16 | TRBV5-1 | NA | CASSSTGTGVGYEQYF | TGCGCCAGCAGCTCAACCGGGACAGGGGTCGGTTACGAGCAGTACTTC
TRBJ2-1 | TRBD2 | 15 | TRBV9 | NA | CASSPGSAGGDEQFF | TGTGCCAGCAGCCCGGGCTCGGCGGGAGGCGATGAGCAGTTCTTC
TRBJ1-4 | TRBD1 | 14 | TRBV5-1 | NA | CASSSGTANEKLFF | TGCGCCAGCAGCTCCGGGACAGCTAATGAAAAACTGTTTTTT
TRBJ2-7 | NA | 13 | TRBV15 | NA | CATSGGIPNEQYF | TGTGCCACCAGCGGCGGGATCCCCAACGAGCAGTACTTC
TRBJ2-6 | NA | 15 | TRBV4-1 | NA | CASSQEASGANVLTF | TGCGCCAGCAGCCAAGAGGCCTCTGGGGCCAACGTCCTGACTTTC
TRBJ1-4 | NA | 14 | TRBV18 | NA | CASSPGQLVEKLFF | TGTGCCAGCTCACCAGGGCAGTTAGTCGAAAAACTGTTTTTT
TRBJ1-5 | NA | 16 | TRBV28 | NA | CASRETGGRFNQPQHF | TGTGCCAGCAGAGAAACCGGTGGGAGATTCAATCAGCCCCAGCATTTT
TRBJ2-5 | NA | 16 | TRBV11-1 | NA | CASSDLLQGSQETQYF | TGTGCCAGCAGCGACCTGCTACAGGGAAGTCAAGAGACCCAGTACTTC
TRBJ2-3 | TRBD2 | 16 | TRBV2 | NA | CASTSTSGRGTDTQYF | TGTGCCAGCACCTCTACTAGCGGGAGGGGCACAGATACGCAGTATTTT
TRBJ2-5 | TRBD2 | 17 | TRBV27 | NA | CASSSPLAGGPRETQYF | TGTGCCAGCAGTTCCCCACTAGCGGGGGGGCCGCGAGAGACCCAGTACTTC
TRBJ2-7 | NA | 14 | TRBV6-5 | NA | CASSYSHSSYEQYF | TGTGCCAGCAGTTACTCGCACAGCTCCTACGAGCAGTACTTC
TRBJ2-1 | NA | 15 | TRBV25-1 | NA | CASSDWTALYNEQFF | TGTGCCAGCAGTGACTGGACAGCCCTTTACAATGAGCAGTTCTTC
TRBJ2-1 | NA | 14 | TRBV2 | NA | CASTVSWTYNEQFF | TGTGCCAGCACTGTTAGCTGGACCTACAATGAGCAGTTCTTC
TRBJ2-2 | NA | 16 | TRBV6-5 | NA | CASSYLPGANTGELFF | TGTGCCAGCAGTTACCTTCCGGGGGCGAACACCGGGGAGCTGTTTTTT
TRBJ1-1 | NA | 13 | TRBV10-3 | NA | CAIRRGSNTEAFF | TGTGCCATCAGAAGGGGGTCGAACACTGAAGCTTTCTTT
TRBJ1-5 | TRBD1 | 15 | TRBV30 | NA | CAGRRTGVSNQPQHF | TGTGCCGGGAGAAGGACAGGGGTTAGCAATCAGCCCCAGCATTTT
TRBJ2-1 | TRBD1 | 14 | TRBV29-1 | NA | CSVVRTGGTGEQFF | TGCAGCGTTGTTCGGACAGGGGGCACCGGTGAGCAGTTCTTC
TRBJ1-2 | TRBD1 | 14 | TRBV5-1 | NA | CASSLGTGGDGYTF | TGCGCCAGCAGCTTGGGTACAGGGGGCGATGGCTACACCTTC
TRBJ2-7 | NA | 12 | TRBV6-6 | NA | CASSYTKTENKF | TGTGCCAGCAGTTACACGAAAACGGAGAACAAGTTC
TRBJ2-2 | NA | 16 | TRBV10-3 | NA | CAISARGKGDTGELFF | TGTGCCATCAGTGCCCGGGGTAAGGGGGACACCGGGGAGCTGTTTTTT
TRBJ2-6 | TRBD1 | 19 | TRBV10-3 | medium-sized | CAISEATGTGGDGANVLTF | TGTGCCATCAGTGAGGCTACCGGGACAGGGGGCGATGGGGCCAACGTCCTGACTTTC
TRBJ2-7 | TRBD2 | 15 | TRBV6-1 | NA | CASSEAAAGGYEQYF | TGTGCCAGCAGTGAAGCAGCCGCGGGAGGCTACGAGCAGTACTTC